Here is one T cell receptor (beta chain) with its context. As yet, its antigen is unknown. These data belong to a study of CD8 T cells in Susac syndrome. Germline V gene lookup returns CDR1 MNHEY and CDR2 SVGEGT. J was trimmed by 9 bases and V by 6 bases; bases with no gene match: 12. This CDR3 contains 16 residues. Blood CD8+ and CD4+ T cells underwent high-throughput TCR beta sequencing. TEMRA cells were FACS-enriched, unlike CD8+ and CD4+ T cells, which were negatively isolated. cDNA came from roughly 0.53 to 1 ug RNA primed by random hexamers. Coverage of TCR beta CDR3 amplification by immunoSEQ multiplex PCR extended to 54 Vbeta and 13 Jbeta. TCRdb analysed the immunoSEQ multiplex PCR reads with MiXCR anew, one entry per CDR3 protein. The sample lists some 120,000 distinct CDR3 sequences; roughly 94% were seen once. Overall study findings and caveats: Acknowledgment was made by the study that its TCR sequencing and HLA analysis involved a relatively small number of individuals.

V and J are TRBV6-2 or TRBV6-3 and TRBJ2-1; 12 positions match TRBD1. This clonotype was obtained from a human donor with multiple sclerosis. The specimen was CD4+ T cells from PBMCs. The CDR3 DNA sequence: TGTGCCAGCAGGGCCCCGGGACAGGGGGCATTAGGTGAGCAGTTCTTC. Encoded protein: CASRAPGQGALGEQFF.